The 11 T cell receptor beta chains given below trace back to one sample, sequenced in a study of Ad26.COV2.S vaccination and SARS-CoV-2 variants. As to treatment: about 20 received Ad26.COV2.S at low or high dose, single or two shots; about five received placebo; per-sample allocation not given. Specimens were obtained on day 63 following the first vaccine or placebo injection. Produced via immunoSEQ multiplex PCR; TCRdb's table is partial and in-frame only. The table has under 550,000 clones, more than 80% seen once. Sample: peripheral blood, taken in a trial of Ad26.COV2.S vaccine versus placebo. Receptors originate from a person aged 18-60 years who received the Ad26.COV2.S COVID-19 vaccine or a placebo.

This clone has just one count. This sample also contains other DNA sequences that code for the same CDR3. The chain employs TRBV6-2 or TRBV6-3 and TRBJ2-1, with a weak D call TRBD2 (6 bases). Trimming took off 3 bases at V and 7 bases at J, with 7 bases between the two ends. CDR1 and CDR2 (germline): MNHEY, SVGEGT. This CDR3 comprises 12 residues. In nucleotides, the CDR3 is TGTGCCAGCAGTTATGGAGGGAATGAGCAGTTCTTC. Protein: CASSYGGNEQFF.

This chain links TRBV10-3 with TRBJ2-1, with unresolved D. The length of the CDR3 is 14 residues. CDR1 and CDR2 (germline): ENHRY, SYGVKD. Trimming took off 10 bases at V and 5 bases at J, with 18 bases between the two ends. The CDR3 sequence: CATRQADTNNEQFF. CDR3 DNA: TGTGCCACCCGCCAGGCCGACACAAACAATGAGCAGTTCTTC.

This chain joins TRBV7-9 and TRBJ1-2; 10 bases are shared with TRBD1. There are 15 residues in the CDR3. CDR1 is SEHNR, CDR2 FQNEAQ, per germline (reference sequence). The V segment lost 5 bases and the J segment 5 bases; nucleotides outside the gene matches: 8. CDR3 in DNA: TGTGCCAGCAGCCCAGGGGACAGGGGTTTATATGGCTACACCTTC. It specifies CASSPGDRGLYGYTF.

The J gene is TRBJ2-3, the V gene TRBV5-1; D is perhaps TRBD2 (5 bases). This CDR3 is built from 15 residues. The germline CDR1 and CDR2 sequences are SGHRS and YFSETQ. Trimming left V 0 bases short and J 1 base short, with 9 bases between. The CDR3 protein is CASSLGLAGTDTQYF. DNA for the CDR3: TGCGCCAGCAGCTTGGGGCTAGCTGGCACAGATACGCAGTATTTT.

The chain has TRBV28 and TRBJ2-7, with D maybe TRBD1 (6 bases). Germline assignment: CDR1 MDHEN and CDR2 SYDVKM. Trimming removed 2 bases at V and 2 bases at J, with 13 bases between. The CDR3 is 15 amino acids. The CDR3 sequence: CASSLRGILTYEQYF. The DNA of the CDR3 is TGTGCCAGCAGTTTAAGGGGGATCCTAACCTACGAGCAGTACTTC.

CDR3 sequence reads: CASRGQGNSNQPQHF. DNA for the CDR3: TGTGCCAGTCGGGGACAGGGAAATAGCAATCAGCCCCAGCATTTT. This chain links TRBV6-1 with TRBJ1-5; 9 nucleotides match TRBD1. The V gene's germline CDR1 is MNHNS and CDR2 SASEGT. V trimming: 9 bases; J trimming: 0 bases; junction bases outside the gene matches: 6. The CDR3 is 15 residues long.

The CDR3: CASGTGQSPLHF. In nucleotides, the CDR3 is TGCGCCAGCGGGACAGGGCAATCACCCCTCCACTTT. The chain has TRBV5-1 and TRBJ1-6, with 9 bases lining up with TRBD1. This CDR3 region has 12 residues. Germline CDR1 SGHRS, CDR2 YFSETQ. Unmatched junction bases numbered 3, after V lost 7 bases and J lost 10 bases. Drawing the rest from reference TRBV5-1 and TRBJ1-6, the complete variable domain is KAGVTQTPRYLIKTRGQQVTLSCSPISGHRSVSWYQQTPGQGLQFLFEYFSETQRNKGNFPGRFSGRQFSNSRSEMNVSTLELGDSALYLCASGTGQSPLHFGNGTRLTVT.

The chain carries TRBV7-2 and TRBJ1-2; D is unresolved. Germline CDR1 SGHTA, CDR2 FQGNSA. This CDR3 is built from 14 residues. V was trimmed by 1 base and J by 4 bases, leaving 10 bases between them. CDR3 coding DNA: TGTGCCAGCAGCTTAGGACGGGTCGGCTATGGCTACACCTTC. Protein product: CASSLGRVGYGYTF.

The gene calls are TRBV19 and TRBJ2-5; weak D call: TRBD1 (5 bases). CDR3 length equals 14 residues. V shed 2 bases and J shed 4 bases, with 11 bases lying between them. CDR1 is LNHDA and CDR2 is SQIVND in the germline V gene (reference sequence). The CDR3 region has the DNA TGTGCCAGTAGTATACAGGGCGGTTTAGAGACCCAGTACTTC. Translated: CASSIQGGLETQYF.

V is TRBV25-1 and J is TRBJ2-5; D call uncertain. CDR1 is MGHDK and CDR2 is SYGVNS in the germline V gene. The CDR3 is 13 residues long. V lost 1 base and J 4 bases, leaving 7 bases between the germline ends. The CDR3, as DNA: TGTGCCAGCAGTGAATTTCGAGGAGAGACCCAGTACTTC. It is translated as CASSEFRGETQYF.

This clone has only one observation. DNA for the CDR3: TGTGCCAGTAGGGGGGGACAGGGGAATAATGAAGCTTTCTTT. It specifies CASRGGQGNNEAFF. V gene TRBV5-4 combines with J gene TRBJ1-1, with 10 bases lining up with TRBD1. The CDR3 consists of 14 residues. CDR1 SGHNT and CDR2 YYREEE come from the germline V gene (reference sequence). Trimming took 8 bases from V and 7 from J; bases not matched to a gene: 11.